This T cell receptor beta chain was found in a study of Graves' ophthalmopathy and Graves' hyperthyroidism. The study's findings and limits: For predicting ophthalmopathy progression, the model had 70.59% sensitivity and approximately 72% specificity.

The CDR3 runs to 13 residues. Trimming took 6 bases from V and 4 from J, leaving 12 bases between them. The sample holds many counts of this clonotype. The antigen is not known. RNA served as the template for amplifying TCR beta CDR3 regions. First-round RT-PCR used HTBI primers; second-round multiplex PCR followed. TCRdb itself ran the multiplex PCR reads through MiXCR, one entry per CDR3 protein. The sample carries about half a million distinct CDR3 sequences, around 15% recorded once. The receptor was isolated from a young woman with Graves' ophthalmopathy. Sequenced: blood. This rearrangement joins TRBV12-3 or TRBV12-4 to TRBJ1-2, with TRBD1 as a possible D gene (6 bases). The CDR3 protein is CASSPTGIYGYTF. The CDR3 DNA follows: TGTGCCAGCAGCCCTACAGGGATCTATGGCTACACCTTC.